These T cell receptor beta chains were read from a single sample in a study of radiotherapy plus CTLA-4 blockade in lung cancer. The data were produced by immunoSEQ multiplex PCR, yet TCRdb's version contains in-frame clones alone and is incomplete. The sample yields about 62,000 clones, roughly four fifths seen once. The material was peripheral blood, obtained from a patient treated with radiotherapy plus ipilimumab. These receptors were collected from a human donor with non-small cell lung cancer who had a complete response to radiotherapy plus ipilimumab. CDR3s include the opening cysteine and the closing phenylalanine or tryptophan. A D gene is named only where the DNA matches it firmly. Size tells how often a clone was seen (once, few, many) or the class of an expanded clone, and some rows leave it out.

abundance | len | j_gene | d_gene | v_gene | CDR3nt | CDR3aa
- | 15 | TRBJ1-1 | - | TRBV4-3 | TGCGCCAGCAGCCCCAGGGGTCAGGGTAACCCTGAAGCTTTCTTT | CASSPRGQGNPEAFF
- | 16 | TRBJ2-1 | TRBD2 | TRBV19 | TGTGCCAGTAGTTCCCCATTTAGCGGGAGCCGAGGTGAGCAGTTCTTC | CASSSPFSGSRGEQFF
- | 13 | TRBJ2-1 | - | TRBV6-5 | TGTGCCGTCGCTGCGGGAACCTACAATGAGCAGTTCTTC | CAVAAGTYNEQFF
few | 14 | TRBJ1-2 | TRBD1 | TRBV7-9 | TGTGCCAGCAGCCAATCACAGGGGGGGTATGGCTACACCTTC | CASSQSQGGYGYTF
- | 16 | TRBJ2-2 | TRBD1 | TRBV18 | TGTGCCAGCTCATCCTACAGGGGACAGAACACCGGGGAGCTGTTTTTT | CASSSYRGQNTGELFF
- | 18 | TRBJ1-2 | - | TRBV12-2 | TGTGCAAGTCGCTTGGGCGGGTTGGATAAAGACTCCGGCTATGGCTACACCTTC | CASRLGGLDKDSGYGYTF
- | 14 | TRBJ2-2 | - | TRBV14 | TGTGCCAGCAGACGGACAGCGAACACCGGGGAGCTGTTTTTT | CASRRTANTGELFF
- | 15 | TRBJ2-2 | - | TRBV5-1 | TGCGCCAGCAGCTTGGCTGCTAGTGGCACCGGGGAGCTGTTTTTT | CASSLAASGTGELFF
- | 15 | TRBJ2-5 | TRBD2 | TRBV5-1 | TGCGCCAGCAGCTTACTAAGCGGGAATCAAGAGACCCAGTACTTC | CASSLLSGNQETQYF
- | 13 | TRBJ1-1 | - | TRBV2 | TGTGCCAGCAGTGACAGGGGGAACACTGAAGCTTTCTTT | CASSDRGNTEAFF
once | 16 | TRBJ2-3 | TRBD2 | TRBV7-9 | TGTGCCAGCAGCTTTTTAGTAGCGGGAGGTTCAGATACGCAGTATTTT | CASSFLVAGGSDTQYF
- | 17 | TRBJ1-6 | TRBD1 | TRBV13 | TGTGCCAGCAGCCCTAGGTCCGCCGGGACAGGGAATTCACCCCTCCACTTT | CASSPRSAGTGNSPLHF
- | 16 | TRBJ2-1 | - | TRBV14 | TGTGCCAGCAGCGCCCGGGCTAGCGAAGGCTACAATGAGCAGTTCTTC | CASSARASEGYNEQFF
- | 14 | TRBJ2-5 | TRBD2 | TRBV7-9 | TGTGCCAGCAGTTCTAGCGCCGGGGGGGAGACCCAGTACTTC | CASSSSAGGETQYF
few | 15 | TRBJ2-7 | TRBD1 | TRBV19 | TGTGCCAGTAGTGCTCCGCGGGGACAGGGCTACGAGCAGTACTTC | CASSAPRGQGYEQYF
- | 15 | TRBJ2-7 | - | TRBV2 | TGTGCCAGCAGTGATCCAGGCATGAGAGCCTACGAGCAGTACTTC | CASSDPGMRAYEQYF
- | 13 | TRBJ1-6 | - | TRBV28 | TGTGCCAGCAGATGGACAGCGAATTCACCCCTCCACTTT | CASRWTANSPLHF
- | 15 | TRBJ1-5 | - | TRBV19 | TGTGCCAGTAGTATAGGCGGGGGTAGCAATCAGCCCCAGCATTTT | CASSIGGGSNQPQHF
once | 16 | TRBJ2-4 | TRBD1 | TRBV28 | TGTGCCAGCAGTTTCCTTGGGGGACAGGGAACGGGCATTCAGTACTTC | CASSFLGGQGTGIQYF
few | 15 | TRBJ2-1 | - | TRBV5-5 | TGTGCCAGCAGCTTGGCCAGAGGACTGGCCAATGAGCAGTTCTTC | CASSLARGLANEQFF
few | 13 | TRBJ1-5 | TRBD1 | TRBV2 | TGTGCCAGCGACAGGGATAGCAATCAGCCCCAGCATTTT | CASDRDSNQPQHF
- | 15 | TRBJ2-6 | - | TRBV19 | TGTGCCAGTAGTACCAGGGAAGCTGGGGCCAACGTCCTGACTTTC | CASSTREAGANVLTF
- | 17 | TRBJ2-1 | TRBD2 | TRBV11-3 | TGTGCCAGCAGCTTCTCAACGACTAGCGGGAACTACAATGAGCAGTTCTTC | CASSFSTTSGNYNEQFF
once | 14 | TRBJ2-1 | - | TRBV28 | TGTGCCAGCAGAGGCCTAGCCGCCTACAATGAGCAGTTCTTC | CASRGLAAYNEQFF
once | 15 | TRBJ2-2 | TRBD1 | TRBV5-4 | TGTGCCAGCAGCTTGTACGGGACAGGGGGCGGGAAGCTGTTTTTT | CASSLYGTGGGKLFF
- | 14 | TRBJ1-2 | TRBD1 | TRBV10-3 | TGTGCCACTACTCCCGGGACAGGGGTTTCTGGCTACACCTTC | CATTPGTGVSGYTF
- | 15 | TRBJ2-1 | - | TRBV18 | TGTGCCAGCTCACCATCCAGCGGACTCTACAATGAGCAGTTCTTC | CASSPSSGLYNEQFF
- | 15 | TRBJ2-4 | TRBD2 | TRBV5-5 | TGTGCCAGCAGTAGAGCGGGAGTTTATGAAAACATTCAGTACTTC | CASSRAGVYENIQYF
few | 15 | TRBJ1-4 | - | TRBV4-2 | TGTGCCAGCAGCCCACACCGGGACATTAATGAAAAACTGTTTTTT | CASSPHRDINEKLFF
few | 16 | TRBJ2-7 | TRBD2 | TRBV2 | TGTGCCAGCAGTGAAAGGGACGGGAGGTCATCCTACGAGCAGTACTTC | CASSERDGRSSYEQYF
- | 13 | TRBJ2-3 | TRBD1 | TRBV30 | TGTGCCTGGAGTCCGGGACAGGCGCGAAGGCAGTATTTT | CAWSPGQARRQYF
- | 16 | TRBJ1-6 | - | TRBV7-9 | TGTGCCAGCAGCTTAAACTGGGGCGGGAGGAATTCACCCCTCCACTTT | CASSLNWGGRNSPLHF
- | 14 | TRBJ2-7 | TRBD1 | TRBV5-4 | TGTGCCAGCAGCGCCGGGGGACAGGGGGGTCGGCAGTACTTC | CASSAGGQGGRQYF
- | 14 | TRBJ2-3 | TRBD2 | TRBV29-1 | TGCAGCGTTGAGCGGGGGGTAGGCACAGATACGCAGTATTTT | CSVERGVGTDTQYF
few | 15 | TRBJ2-7 | TRBD2 | TRBV19 | TGTGCCAGTAGTATAGGCCTAGCGGGAGGCTACGAGCAGTACTTC | CASSIGLAGGYEQYF
- | 17 | TRBJ2-4 | TRBD1 | TRBV28 | TGTGCCAGCAGCCCGACAGGGGGACTCCTCAGTTGGAACATTCAGTACTTC | CASSPTGGLLSWNIQYF
- | 12 | TRBJ2-3 | - | TRBV7-9 | TGTGCCAGCAGCTTCCGGGCAGATACGCAGTATTTT | CASSFRADTQYF
- | 15 | TRBJ1-4 | - | TRBV7-9 | TGTGCCAGCAGCTTAGAGGGGATGGCTAATGAAAAACTGTTTTTT | CASSLEGMANEKLFF
- | 16 | TRBJ2-1 | - | TRBV5-1 | TGCGCCAGCAGCCCCGGTTTTAGCGGAGAAAACAATGAGCAGTTCTTC | CASSPGFSGENNEQFF
- | 14 | TRBJ1-5 | - | TRBV18 | TGTGCCAGCTCACCGGACATCGCTCGACAGCCCCAGCATTTT | CASSPDIARQPQHF
- | 14 | TRBJ1-1 | - | TRBV6-1 | TGTGCCAGCAGGCAAACGGCAGGGCGCTCTGAAGCTTTCTTT | CASRQTAGRSEAFF
- | 16 | TRBJ1-2 | - | TRBV7-9 | TGTGCCAGCAGCTTAGTCGTTGGCAGGGGCGCCTATGGCTACACCTTC | CASSLVVGRGAYGYTF
- | 15 | TRBJ1-2 | - | TRBV19 | TGTGCCAGTAGCCTTTCGATGGGCGGGACCTATGGCTACACCTTC | CASSLSMGGTYGYTF
- | 12 | TRBJ2-5 | - | TRBV5-1 | TGCGCCAGCAGCTTGGGGCCTGAGGGCCAGTACTTC | CASSLGPEGQYF
- | 13 | TRBJ2-7 | - | TRBV2 | TGTGCCAGCAGTGGTCTTGGGGGCCACGAGCAGTACTTC | CASSGLGGHEQYF
- | 16 | TRBJ2-7 | TRBD2 | TRBV15 | TGTGCCACCAGCAGAGGCGGGGGGGACAGATCCTACGAGCAGTACTTC | CATSRGGGDRSYEQYF
- | 14 | TRBJ1-2 | TRBD1 | TRBV28 | TGTGCCAGCAGTAACGCGGGACAGGGGGGCGGCTACACCTTC | CASSNAGQGGGYTF